One and the same sample provided the 27 T cell receptor beta chains below, sequenced in a study of blood T cell repertoires in COVID-19. Here immunoSEQ multiplex PCR was the method, and the copy in TCRdb shows in-frame clones only, minus some. The sample includes approximately 150,000 clones, around four fifths of them seen just once. The source material was PBMCs or T cells enriched from blood (not recorded which). The source is a man between 70 and 80 years old who had been exposed to COVID-19.

The chain joins TRBV18 to TRBJ1-3; D unresolved. With 6 bases removed from V and 2 bases from J, the gap between germline ends came to 14 bases. The germline V gene encodes CDR1 KGHSH and CDR2 LQKENI. The CDR3 is made up of 15 amino acids. The CDR3 spells CASSPGRETGNTIYF. Written as DNA, the CDR3 is TGTGCCAGCTCCCCCGGGAGGGAAACTGGAAACACCATATATTTT.

The rearrangement joins TRBV30 to TRBJ1-2, with 7 bases aligning to TRBD1. The J segment lost 5 bases and the V segment lost 0 bases, leaving 3 bases of the junction unmatched. This CDR3 region has 13 residues. Germline V gene lookup returns CDR1 GTSNPN and CDR2 SVGIG (reference sequence). Here the CDR3 reads CAWSVQTGYGYTF. Written as DNA, the CDR3 is TGTGCCTGGAGTGTACAGACAGGGTATGGCTACACCTTC.

This chain connects TRBV18 to TRBJ2-5; 9 bases map to TRBD1. This CDR3 comprises 15 residues. Germline V lookup: CDR1 KGHSH, CDR2 LQKENI. V lost 2 bases, J lost 4 bases, and 5 bases stayed unmatched. CDR3 bases: TGTGCCAGCTCACCATGGTACAGGGGGCGAGAGACCCAGTACTTC. As protein: CASSPWYRGRETQYF.

The chain carries TRBV19 and TRBJ2-1; D not certain. Germline V gene sequence: CDR1 LNHDA, CDR2 SQIVND (reference sequence). The CDR3 runs 13 residues. V was pared by 4 bases and J by 7 bases, with 11 bases between. The DNA for the CDR3 is TGTGCCAGTAGTACTCCTCGGCGGAATGAGCAGTTCTTC. This translates into CASSTPRRNEQFF.

The chain recombines TRBV9 with TRBJ2-5; TRBD1 agrees at 8 bases. V gave up 0 bases and J gave up 3 bases; unmatched junction bases: 10. The CDR3 is 17 residues long. In germline, CDR1 is SGDLS, CDR2 YYNGEE. CDR3 DNA: TGTGCCAGCAGCGTAGAGGGCCAGGGGGCGACGAAAGAGACCCAGTACTTC. Protein sequence: CASSVEGQGATKETQYF.

The gene calls are TRBV30 and TRBJ2-1; 9 bases match TRBD2. V lost 3 bases to trimming and J lost 13 bases; unmatched junction nucleotides: 10. This CDR3 is built from 13 residues. Germline CDR1 and CDR2: GTSNPN and SVGIG (reference sequence). CDR3 region: CAWSPQNSGGQFF. Written as DNA, the CDR3 is TGTGCCTGGAGCCCTCAAAATAGCGGGGGCCAGTTCTTC.

V and J are TRBV19 and TRBJ2-2, with unresolved D. The CDR3 length is 14 residues. V lost 10 bases and J 4 bases, leaving 16 bases between the germline ends. CDR1 is LNHDA and CDR2 is SQIVND in the germline V gene (reference sequence). The CDR3 sequence is CATRIRGGTGELFF. The CDR3 region has the DNA TGTGCCACCAGAATTCGCGGTGGCACCGGGGAGCTGTTTTTT.

The chain recombines TRBV24-1 with TRBJ1-1; unclear D gene. CDR3 size: 14 residues. Germline V gene sequence: CDR1 KGHDR, CDR2 SFDVKD. The ends were cut back, 4 bases at V and 2 bases at J, with 10 bases in the middle. The DNA for the CDR3 is TGTGCCACCAGTGACACACGGACTAACACTGAAGCTTTCTTT. It yields the protein CATSDTRTNTEAFF.

The chain carries TRBV5-1 and TRBJ1-2; D unresolved. CDR1 is SGHRS and CDR2 is YFSETQ in the germline V gene. This CDR3 spans 16 amino acids. Trimming took 0 bases from V and 8 from J, leaving 20 bases between them. CDR3 sequence reads: CASSLEGVEGAQGYTF. DNA for the CDR3: TGCGCCAGCAGCTTGGAGGGCGTTGAGGGTGCCCAGGGCTACACCTTC.

The rearrangement joins TRBV14 to TRBJ2-1; TRBD2 matches at 9 bases. The CDR3 is 15 amino acids. CDR1 and CDR2 (germline): SGHDN, FVKESK. J lost 15 bases, V lost 0 bases, and 12 bases had no gene match. This chain's CDR3 is CASSQDVSSGGQGFF. CDR3 in DNA: TGTGCCAGCAGCCAAGATGTTAGTAGCGGGGGTCAGGGGTTCTTC.

This chain connects TRBV19 to TRBJ1-2; D gene unclear. CDR3 length: 14 residues. V was trimmed by 6 bases and J by 4 bases, leaving 15 bases between them. CDR1 is LNHDA and CDR2 is SQIVND in the germline V gene (reference sequence). The CDR3 DNA reads as TGTGCCAGTAGCTACCGGGGAGAGGGCTATGGCTACACCTTC. Amino acid sequence: CASSYRGEGYGYTF.

This chain connects TRBV4-3 to TRBJ2-7; 13 nucleotides align to TRBD2. The CDR3 is 16 residues long. The germline CDR1 and CDR2 sequences are LGHNA and YSLEER. Trimming cost V 5 bases and J 7 bases; bases outside gene matches: 11. The CDR3 here is CASSASQLAGGREQYF. The CDR3 DNA is TGCGCCAGCAGCGCTTCACAACTAGCGGGGGGGAGGGAGCAGTACTTC.

This chain connects TRBV18 to TRBJ2-7; weak D call: TRBD1 (5 bases). The germline gives CDR1 KGHSH, CDR2 LQKENI. This CDR3 is 13 amino acids long. V was clipped by 3 bases and J by 5 bases, with 11 bases between them. The CDR3 is CASSPVPGHEQYF. The CDR3 DNA reads TGTGCCAGCTCACCCGTACCAGGGCACGAGCAGTACTTC.

This clone was counted a few times. The chain has TRBV5-1 and TRBJ1-4; TRBD1 aligns across 8 bases. This CDR3 has 15 amino acids. The germline gives CDR1 SGHRS, CDR2 YFSETQ. V shed 4 bases and J 8 bases; nucleotides not matched to a gene: 10. CDR3 region: CASSPTTGTGEKLFF. CDR3 sequence (DNA): TGCGCCAGCAGCCCTACTACCGGGACAGGAGAAAAACTGTTTTTT.

The chain carries TRBV7-2 and TRBJ2-2, with D perhaps TRBD2 (5 bases). CDR3 length equals 15 residues. Trimming removed 1 base from V and 1 base from J, with 7 bases in between. Germline V lookup: CDR1 SGHTA, CDR2 FQGNSA. The CDR3 DNA follows: TGTGCCAGCAGCTTAGTCAGCGGGAACACCGGGGAGCTGTTTTTT. Protein: CASSLVSGNTGELFF.

The V gene is TRBV24-1, the J gene TRBJ2-2, with 9 bases matching TRBD2. Germline V gene lookup returns CDR1 KGHDR and CDR2 SFDVKD. V dropped 6 bases and J dropped 4; count of bases not matched to a gene: 11. The CDR3 runs 17 residues. The CDR3 nucleotides are TGTGCCACCAGTCAATCTAGCGGGGTAGGAAGCACCGGGGAGCTGTTTTTT. This encodes CATSQSSGVGSTGELFF.

This clone showed up just once. V and J are TRBV7-3 and TRBJ1-2, with unresolved D. Trimming shortened V by 3 bases and J by 6 bases, and 11 bases separated the two germline ends. This CDR3 has 13 amino acids. Germline V gene sequence: CDR1 SGHTA, CDR2 FQGTGA. For the CDR3, the DNA is TGTGCCAGCAGCTTTGACACCTCCCATGGCTACACCTTC. Amino acid sequence: CASSFDTSHGYTF.

This chain links TRBV5-1 with TRBJ2-7, with 7 bases aligning to TRBD1. The CDR3 has 14 amino acids. From germline, CDR1 is SGHRS and CDR2 YFSETQ. V shed 0 bases and J 7 bases; nucleotides not matched to a gene: 7. The CDR3 DNA reads TGCGCCAGCAGCTTGGAGGGGGCACGCAGGGAGCAGTACTTC. It codes for CASSLEGARREQYF.

This clone was seen just once. V gene TRBV7-2 combines with J gene TRBJ1-5, with D tentatively TRBD1 (6 bases). The CDR3 has 12 residues. Trimming shortened V by 1 base and J by 11 bases, and 9 bases separated the two germline ends. Germline values: CDR1 SGHTA, CDR2 FQGNSA. This CDR3 reads CASSLETGSQHF. The CDR3, as DNA: TGTGCCAGCAGCTTAGAAACAGGGTCCCAGCATTTT.

CDR3 DNA sequence: TGTGCCAGCAGCTCGACGTCCCGGGACAGGGAAGGTGGCTACACCTTC. Translating it yields CASSSTSRDREGGYTF. V usage is TRBV7-9 and J usage is TRBJ1-2, with 9 bases identical to TRBD1. J lost 7 bases, V lost 4 bases, and 13 bases had no gene match. Looked up from germline, CDR1 is SEHNR and CDR2 is FQNEAQ (reference sequence). CDR3 length equals 16 residues. Filled out from reference TRBV7-9 and TRBJ1-2, the complete variable domain reads DTGVSQNPRHKITKRGQNVTFRCDPISEHNRLYWYRQTLGQGPEFLTYFQNEAQLEKSRLLSDRFSAERPKGSFSTLEIQRTEQGDSAMYLCASSSTSRDREGGYTFGSGTRLTVV.

The V call is TRBV7-2, the J call TRBJ1-2; perhaps TRBD1 as D (5 bases). Per the germline V gene, CDR1 is SGHTA and CDR2 is FQGNSA. Trimming stripped 3 bases from V and 4 bases from J, with 12 bases between. The CDR3 extends over 14 amino acids. The CDR3 nucleotides are TGTGCCAGCAGCTTGTCCCAGGGCGGCTATGGCTACACCTTC. Protein product: CASSLSQGGYGYTF.

In its sample, this clone was seen a few times. CDR3 region: CASRTADYNEKLFF. The CDR3 region has the DNA TGTGCCAGTAGAACAGCGGATTATAATGAAAAACTGTTTTTT. V usage is TRBV19 and J usage is TRBJ1-4, with no clear D. This CDR3 is 14 amino acids long. Germline V lookup: CDR1 LNHDA, CDR2 SQIVND (reference sequence). V dropped 6 bases and J dropped 4 bases, with 12 bases sitting between them.

The gene calls are TRBV27 and TRBJ1-1; D not certain. CDR1 MNHEY and CDR2 SMNVEV come from the germline V gene (reference sequence). This CDR3 comprises 15 residues. The V gene lost 3 bases and the J gene lost 5 bases, with 16 bases spanning the gap. This CDR3 reads CASSFLSVAGTEAFF. CDR3 nucleotide sequence: TGTGCCAGCAGTTTTCTTTCGGTTGCGGGGACTGAAGCTTTCTTT.

This rearrangement joins TRBV27 to TRBJ1-2, with 7 bases fitting TRBD1. Losses at the gene ends were 3 bases for V and 5 bases for J; bases not matched to a gene: 6. Germline lookup yields CDR1 MNHEY and CDR2 SMNVEV (reference sequence). The CDR3 has 14 amino acids. CDR3 nucleotide sequence: TGTGCCAGCAGTTTCAGCAGGGGGGAGTATGGCTACACCTTC. Translating gives CASSFSRGEYGYTF.

The CDR3 bases are TGTGCCAGCAGAAGGACAACAGGCGAAAAACTGTTTTTT. Translation: CASRRTTGEKLFF. The J gene is TRBJ1-4, the V gene TRBV6-5, with D perhaps matching TRBD1 (5 bases). The ends were cut back, 6 bases at V and 8 bases at J, with 13 bases in the middle. Germline CDR1 is MNHEY and CDR2 is SVGAGI. The CDR3 runs 13 residues.

The V gene is TRBV29-1, the J gene TRBJ2-1, with D tentatively TRBD1 (5 bases). CDR3 size: 15 residues. The V end lost 6 bases, the J end lost 2 bases, and 17 bases lay between the germline ends. CDR1 is SQVTM and CDR2 is ANQGSEA in the germline V gene. CDR3 bases: TGCAGCGTCCTCGGACATCCCAAAGCCTACAATGAGCAGTTCTTC. Translating gives CSVLGHPKAYNEQFF.

This sequence joins TRBV19 and TRBJ2-2; TRBD1 aligns across 8 bases. The J segment lost 4 bases and the V segment lost 6 bases, leaving 10 bases of the junction unmatched. Germline CDR1 LNHDA, CDR2 SQIVND (reference sequence). This CDR3 spans 16 amino acids. CDR3 bases: TGTGCCAGTAGGAACCCGGGACAGGCGGGCACCGGGGAGCTGTTTTTT. Its translation is CASRNPGQAGTGELFF.